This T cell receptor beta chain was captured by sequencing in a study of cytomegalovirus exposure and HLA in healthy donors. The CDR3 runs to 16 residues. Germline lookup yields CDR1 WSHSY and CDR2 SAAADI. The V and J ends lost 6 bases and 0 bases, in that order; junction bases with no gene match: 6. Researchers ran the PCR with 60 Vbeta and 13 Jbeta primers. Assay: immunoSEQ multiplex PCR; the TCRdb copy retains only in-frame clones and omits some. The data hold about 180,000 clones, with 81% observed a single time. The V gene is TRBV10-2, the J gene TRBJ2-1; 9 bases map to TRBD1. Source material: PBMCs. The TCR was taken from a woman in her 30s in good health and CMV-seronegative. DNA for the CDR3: TGCGCCAGCAGAGGAACAGGGGGCACCTCCTACAATGAGCAGTTCTTC. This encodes CASRGTGGTSYNEQFF.